The TCR beta chain described here comes from a study of OX40 agonist ivuxolimab in advanced cancers. Turning to the study itself: Partial response was recorded in three patients: one hepatocellular carcinoma and two cutaneous melanoma cases.

To note about this clone: Its specificity is not known.

TCRdb's table, derived via immunoSEQ multiplex PCR, lists solely in-frame clones and lacks some. The data show about 40,000 clones, 70% to 90% seen once. Study-wide findings and caveats: Some patients without response likewise showed low normalized clonal expansion. The antigens recognized by the expanded peripheral T cells, that is their antigen specificity, were not determined.

The sample was CD4+ or CD8+ T cells sorted from blood, taken in a trial of the OX40 agonist ivuxolimab. This sequence was found in an adult with an advanced solid tumor such as melanoma, head and neck, liver or kidney cancer.

CDR3 sequence reads: CATRSGSTGELFF. CDR3 nucleotides: TGTGCCACCAGGAGCGGGTCCACCGGGGAGCTGTTTTTT. This chain joins TRBV15 and TRBJ2-2; D might be TRBD2 (6 bases). The germline gives CDR1 LNHNV, CDR2 YYDKDF (reference sequence). The CDR3 is 13 residues long. The V end lost 6 bases, the J end lost 4 bases, and 9 bases lay between the germline ends.